This T cell receptor beta chain was identified during a study of graft-versus-host responses after intestinal transplantation (dated by TCRdb to the early 2020s). Regarding the study in general: The transplants that recipients received were multivisceral, liver-intestinal, or isolated intestinal. Every recipient was given anti-thymocyte globulin induction, then maintenance tacrolimus and steroids for roughly 3 years. After intestinal transplantation, graft-versus-host and host-versus-graft alloreactive T cell clones in the graft, circulation and bone marrow were tracked using bulk TCR-beta CDR3 sequencing. To identify alloreactive clones, pre-transplant mixed lymphocyte reaction products were sequenced and compared with unstimulated pre-transplant donor and recipient T cells. A cohort of 24 intestinal transplant recipients, including one retransplant, was enrolled, and a few patients lacking pretransplant specimens were excluded. A peak of at least 4% donor T cells among recipient peripheral blood mononuclear cells was the definition used for donor T cell macrochimerism. Instead of going to the commercial service, samples from a few later patients were sequenced in-house on an Illumina MiSeq and processed with MiXCR.

Libraries were built with the immunoSEQ multiplex PCR assay. For most patients, genomic DNA was isolated with the Qiagen DNeasy Blood and Tissue Kit and sent frozen to Adaptive Biotechnologies for TCR sequencing. For most patients, high-throughput TCR-beta CDR3 sequencing of genomic DNA was performed by Adaptive Biotechnologies. Per the source publication's procedure: TCR sequencing data for over 15 patients were retrieved from Adaptive's ImmunoSEQ software; a few other patients were processed with MiXCR and VDJtools. To correct CD4 versus CD8 sorting errors, sequences present in both subsets at a frequency ratio below 5:1 were removed. Because the origin of CDR3 nucleotide sequences shared between donor and recipient could not be assigned, those sequences were removed. To be classed as alloreactive, a clone needed at least 2-fold expansion over unstimulated cells and a minimum CFSE-low frequency of 0.002% (template counts) or 0.001% (read counts). Mappable clones were those detected in sequenced pre-transplant spleen, lymph node, or MLR CFSE-low populations of the donor or recipient. Cumulative frequency of alloreactive clones was calculated as a percentage of all sequences weighted by copy number. TCRdb obtained this table from immuneACCESS and retained in-frame rearrangements with V and J assigned. These tables miss some clones; where compared with another copy, unresolved V genes account for less than half of the shortfall, and the remainder is unexplained. V, J and clone size reflect that table, while D and trimming were determined from the DNA. This sample comprises 90,000 to 150,000 clones, roughly 91% of them detected only once. Jointly, the top ten make up 0.095% to 0.15% of the sample.

Interpreted using the paper, the time point label stands for: cells obtained before transplantation from donor or recipient. CD3+CD4+ and CD3+CD8+ populations were FACS-sorted from unstimulated pre-transplant donor and recipient cells taken from spleen or lymph nodes. On this clone: The specificity of this receptor is unknown. No per-base quality is available; no much larger clone lies one base away.

V lost 2 bases and J lost 4 bases; the stretch between them is 8 bases long. For CDR1 and CDR2, the germline V gene (reference sequence) lists GTSNPN and SVGIG. The cysteine opens and the phenylalanine closes a CDR3 of 12 amino acids. The entry retains the CDR3 DNA only, 36 bases that are in frame from base 1. Summary of the overall study and its limitations: In the allografts of patients with donor T cell macrochimerism, GvH to HvG T cell clonal ratios were high. GvH clones turned up in recipient bone marrow, with some appearing earlier in ileal mucosa or blood, a pattern consistent with an intestinal mucosal origin. Conclusions were limited by the relatively low number and heterogeneity of intestinal transplant patients. Early after transplant, declines in HvG clones were associated with peak levels of circulating GvH clones.

The V gene is TRBV30 and the J gene is TRBJ2-5; the D gene could be TRBD1 or TRBD2, each one agreeing over 5 bases. The input for sequencing was unstimulated CD4+ T cells sorted from spleen or lymph node cells, taken before intestinal transplant. This clonotype originated in a human donor who received an intestinal transplant. The CDR3 reads CAWSNGGETQYF. The bases are TGTGCCTGGAGTAATGGGGGAGAGACCCAGTACTTC.